This T cell receptor (beta chain) stems from a study of vaccination effects on CD4 cells after COVID-19. Looking at the study overall: Wells of around 2 million PBMC each were grown with 10 IU/ml IL-2 and around 10 ug/ml peptides.

The repertoire was sequenced with immunoSEQ multiplex PCR; TCRdb's copy has only in-frame clones and lacks some. The data contain around 27,000 clones, 50% to 70% of them singletons. The V end lost 3 bases, the J end lost 3 bases, and 19 bases lay between the germline ends. Germline-derived CDR1 and CDR2 are SGHTS and YDEGEE. This CDR3 has 16 amino acids. Cells that had been cultured for 10 days were the source of isolated CD4+ T cells. On this clone itself: Antigen unknown.

The chain is built from TRBV5-8 and TRBJ2-7; D is possibly TRBD1 (6 bases). The sequenced sample was CD4+ T cells from PBMCs cultured without peptide, obtained before COVID-19 vaccination. The TCR originated in a human donor who received a COVID-19 vaccine. CDR3 residues: CASSYHTGTKDYEQYF. Here the CDR3 DNA reads TGTGCCAGCAGCTACCATACCGGGACAAAGGACTACGAGCAGTACTTC.